These 11 T cell receptor beta chains came from one sample sequenced in a study of T-cell reconstitution after alpha-beta-depleted transplantation in children. The library targeted TCRbeta and was prepared with unique molecular identifiers. MiXCR, run by TCRdb on the PCR reads, gives a single entry per CDR3 protein. The table has about 7,900 distinct CDR3 sequences, approximately 29% seen once; the top ten hold 2.2%. The material was peripheral blood, obtained 60 days after TCRalphabeta/CD19-depleted stem cell transplant. The receptors stem from a boy in the first two years of life who had a stem cell transplant for SCID, so the T cells may come from the graft donor.

The chain has TRBV19 and TRBJ2-1; D is unresolved. This CDR3 has 12 amino acids. Germline V CDR1 and CDR2: LNHDA, SQIVND (reference sequence). V gave up 4 bases and J gave up 7 bases, with 8 bases separating them. The CDR3 DNA sequence: TGTGCCAGTAGTACCCGGGTGAATGAGCAGTTCTTC. It codes for CASSTRVNEQFF. Full variable domain (remainder filled in from reference TRBV19 and TRBJ2-1): DGGITQSPKYLFRKEGQNVTLSCEQNLNHDAMYWYRQDPGQGLRLIYYSQIVNDFQKGDIAEGYSVSREKKESFPLTVTSAQKNPTAFYLCASSTRVNEQFFGPGTRLTVL.

This clonotype was counted at least ten times. This chain uses TRBV20-1 with TRBJ1-1; 9 nucleotides align to TRBD1. Trimming cost V 1 base and J 5 bases; bases outside gene matches: 11. The CDR3 sequence is 16 residues long. Germline V gives CDR1 DFQATT, CDR2 SNEGSKA (reference sequence). The CDR3 reads CSARAQGAWGTTEAFF. In DNA, the CDR3 is TGCAGTGCTAGAGCACAGGGGGCCTGGGGAACGACTGAAGCTTTCTTT.

This clonotype qualifies as medium-sized. The chain links TRBV29-1 to TRBJ1-2; D may be TRBD1 (6 bases). CDR1 and CDR2 from the germline V gene are SQVTM and ANQGSEA. The CDR3 is made up of 17 amino acids. Trimming took 3 bases from V and 1 from J, leaving 21 bases between them. The CDR3 DNA reads as TGCAGCGTTGAGCTGGGATCCATGTCGGACAGTAACTATGGCTACACCTTC. Translation: CSVELGSMSDSNYGYTF. Combining the CDR3 with reference TRBV29-1 and TRBJ1-2 gives the whole variable domain SAVISQKPSRDICQRGTSLTIQCQVDSQVTMMFWYRQQPGQSLTLIATANQGSEATYESGFVIDKFPISRPNLTFSTLTVSNMSPEDSSIYLCSVELGSMSDSNYGYTFGSGTRLTVV.

There are a few counts of this clonotype. The chain links TRBV18 to TRBJ2-2; D uncertain. The CDR3 has 14 residues. CDR1 and CDR2 from the germline V gene are KGHSH and LQKENI. Trimming took off 0 bases at V and 3 bases at J, with 5 bases between the two ends. The CDR3 DNA follows: TGTGCCAGCTCACCACCTATCTACACCGGGGAGCTGTTTTTT. Amino acid sequence: CASSPPIYTGELFF. The full variable domain, with the rest looked up from reference TRBV18 and TRBJ2-2, is NAGVMQNPRHLVRRRGQEARLRCSPMKGHSHVYWYRQLPEEGLKFMVYLQKENIIDESGMPKERFSAEFPKEGPSILRIQQVVRGDSAAYFCASSPPIYTGELFFGEGSRLTVL.

This clonotype was detected many times. CDR3 coding DNA: TGTGCCAGCAGCGATATATGCCGGGACAGACTTCGGACACCCCTCCACTTT. Protein: CASSDICRDRLRTPLHF. V and J are TRBV6-1 and TRBJ1-6, with TRBD1 matching 7 bases. CDR1 is MNHNS, CDR2 SASEGT, per germline. The trim removed 6 bases at V and 11 bases at J, leaving 19 bases unmatched. The CDR3 contains 17 residues.

V is TRBV4-2 and J is TRBJ2-1; D not certain. The CDR3 runs 20 residues. With 3 bases removed from V and 4 bases from J, the gap between germline ends came to 28 bases. Germline CDR1 is LGHNA and CDR2 is YNFKEQ. CDR3 DNA sequence: TGTGCCAGCAGCCAGGTTCGAGCGCCCTTACCATATCTCCCTTACAATGAGCAGTTCTTC. Its translation is CASSQVRAPLPYLPYNEQFF.

There are many counts of this clonotype. The chain links TRBV14 to TRBJ2-3; 8 nucleotides match TRBD1. The CDR3 is 18 residues long. Germline CDR1 reads SGHDN; CDR2 reads FVKESK. The junction had 15 bases not matched to a gene; V was cut back by 3 bases and J by 4 bases. The CDR3 here is CASSQAGTGLRGADTQYF. The CDR3 DNA follows: TGTGCCAGCAGCCAGGCCGGGACAGGACTCCGAGGGGCAGATACGCAGTATTTT. Full variable domain (remainder filled in from reference TRBV14 and TRBJ2-3): EAGVTQFPSHSVIEKGQTVTLRCDPISGHDNLYWYRRVMGKEIKFLLHFVKESKQDESGMPNNRFLAERTGGTYSTLKVQPAELEDSGVYFCASSQAGTGLRGADTQYFGPGTRLTVL.

This rearrangement joins TRBV3-1 to TRBJ2-3; 7 bases line up with TRBD1. The CDR3 runs to 17 residues. The V gene's germline CDR1 is LGHDT and CDR2 YNNKEL (reference sequence). With V trimmed by 8 bases and J by 9 bases, 23 bases remained unmatched. As DNA, the CDR3 is TGTGCCAGCTGCGGCCAGACAGGACAGGAGCGACCGAACACGCAGTATTTT. Encoded protein: CASCGQTGQERPNTQYF.

This chain uses TRBV29-1 with TRBJ2-5; the match to TRBD2 covers 15 bases. After removal of 6 bases from V and 2 bases from J, the junction contained 7 bases not matched to a gene. Germline assignment: CDR1 SQVTM and CDR2 ANQGSEA. The CDR3 has 16 residues. In nucleotides, the CDR3 is TGCAGCGTGTGGACTAGCGGGAGGGCCTTTCAAGAGACCCAGTACTTC. This translates into CSVWTSGRAFQETQYF.

This clonotype was observed a handful of times. J is TRBJ1-1 and V is TRBV6-4; tentatively, D is TRBD1 (6 bases). The germline V and J ends were trimmed by 6 bases and 1 base, with 18 bases remaining between them. Germline V CDR1 and CDR2: MRHNA, SNTAGT. This CDR3 is built from 16 residues. This chain's CDR3 is CASRVVGGQKNTEAFF. CDR3 DNA sequence: TGTGCCAGCAGGGTAGTAGGCGGACAGAAGAACACTGAAGCTTTCTTT.

This clonotype is medium-sized within its sample. The chain carries TRBV7-8 and TRBJ1-5, with a possible D match to TRBD1 (6 bases). The CDR3 is made up of 14 amino acids. With 1 base removed from V and 5 bases from J, the gap between germline ends came to 9 bases. Germline CDR1 is SGHVS and CDR2 is FQNEAQ. The CDR3 DNA follows: TGTGCCAGCAGCTTAGGGACAGCCTATCAGCCCCAGCATTTT. Translation: CASSLGTAYQPQHF.